These 28 T cell receptor beta chains came from one sample sequenced in a study of blood T cells in healthy people across ages. The authors ran a second PCR of about 7 to 11 cycles using a sample-barcoded 5' primer and a J-beta primer mix. TCRdb recomputed calls from the 5' RACE reads with MiXCR, one row per CDR3 protein. The table records about a million distinct CDR3 sequences, roughly 48% of them present only once. The sequenced sample consisted of blood. The receptors originated from a man under 40 in good health.

The chain recombines TRBV7-8 with TRBJ2-3; the match to TRBD1 covers 9 bases. Trimming removed 0 bases from V and 3 bases from J; junction bases left unmatched: 4. Germline lookup yields CDR1 SGHVS and CDR2 FQNEAQ. This CDR3 has 16 amino acids. The CDR3 protein is CASSLALTGGTDTQYF. CDR3 nucleotides: TGTGCCAGCAGCTTAGCCTTGACAGGGGGAACAGATACGCAGTATTTT.

This clonotype was found a few times. This rearrangement joins TRBV6-5 to TRBJ2-2; D uncertain. The CDR3 is made up of 17 amino acids. V lost 4 bases and J lost 3, with 18 bases in between. Germline V gene data show CDR1 as MNHEY and CDR2 as SVGAGI. The CDR3 DNA sequence: TGTGCCAGCAGTTTCTCGTGGGAAAGCCCTGACACCGGGGAGCTGTTTTTT. Amino acid sequence: CASSFSWESPDTGELFF.

This clonotype has ten or more counts. CDR3 residues: CSARTSGGAFRNEQFF. The CDR3, as DNA: TGCAGTGCCCGCACTAGCGGGGGGGCCTTTCGCAATGAGCAGTTCTTC. The chain couples TRBV20-1 to TRBJ2-1; 13 bases line up with TRBD2. CDR3 length: 16 amino acids. With 6 bases clipped from V and 6 bases from J, the junction kept 11 bases outside the gene matches. Germline V gives CDR1 DFQATT, CDR2 SNEGSKA (reference sequence).

The chain couples TRBV28 to TRBJ2-5; the match to TRBD1 covers 10 bases. Trimming took 3 bases from V and 11 from J; bases not matched to a gene: 15. CDR1 is MDHEN, CDR2 SYDVKM, per germline. The CDR3 runs 16 residues. CDR3 coding DNA: TGTGCCAGCAGTTTGTCTACGGGACAGGGGCGAGGGGAGCAGTACTTC. Residues: CASSLSTGQGRGEQYF.

This clonotype was observed a handful of times. This chain uses TRBV4-1 with TRBJ2-2; D unresolved. CDR3 length equals 16 residues. Trimming pared 1 base from V and 7 bases from J, leaving 16 bases between. Germline V CDR1 and CDR2: MGHRA, YSYEKL. The DNA for the CDR3 is TGCGCCAGCAGCCAAGGACAAGGAGCAGCAGGCGGGGAGCTGTTTTTT. It encodes CASSQGQGAAGGELFF.

In its sample, this clonotype was seen a few times. V usage is TRBV20-1 and J usage is TRBJ2-5, with D perhaps TRBD1 (6 bases). Germline CDR1 DFQATT, CDR2 SNEGSKA (reference sequence). V gave up 3 bases and J gave up 2 bases, with 19 bases separating them. The CDR3 contains 16 residues. CDR3 protein: CSASSWTARIQETQYF. The CDR3 DNA is TGCAGTGCTAGCTCGTGGACAGCGAGAATTCAAGAGACCCAGTACTTC.

The chain joins TRBV7-9 to TRBJ2-7, with no clear D. The CDR3 contains 14 residues. The V and J ends lost 2 bases and 0 bases respectively, with 8 bases between them. CDR1 SEHNR and CDR2 FQNEAQ come from the germline V gene (reference sequence). CDR3 nucleotides: TGTGCCAGCAGCTTAAAGACGGACTCCTACGAGCAGTACTTC. It codes for CASSLKTDSYEQYF.

The chain is built from TRBV7-2 and TRBJ1-6, with D possibly TRBD1 on 6 matching bases. Trimming cost V 6 bases and J 7 bases, with 19 bases left between them. The CDR3 covers 16 residues. Germline V gives CDR1 SGHTA, CDR2 FQGNSA. CDR3 DNA sequence: TGTGCCAGCAGTCCCCAAGGGCAGGGGCGCAATTCACCCCTCCACTTT. This encodes CASSPQGQGRNSPLHF.

V usage is TRBV3-1 and J usage is TRBJ2-3; 7 bases are a match to TRBD2. V lost 4 bases and J lost 0; bases outside the gene matches: 13. The length of the CDR3 is 18 residues. Germline CDR1 LGHDT, CDR2 YNNKEL (reference sequence). The CDR3 bases are TGTGCCAGCAGCCCATCTCTCGGTCGCGGGGGAAGCACAGATACGCAGTATTTT. Protein: CASSPSLGRGGSTDTQYF.

The rearrangement uses TRBV7-3 and TRBJ2-3; TRBD2 aligns across 7 bases. V shed 1 base, J shed 4 bases, and the junction held 8 bases outside the gene matches. Germline V lookup: CDR1 SGHTA, CDR2 FQGTGA. The CDR3 spans 16 residues. CDR3 loop: CASSLRRLAGADTQYF. As DNA, the CDR3 is TGTGCCAGCAGCTTAAGGAGACTAGCTGGAGCAGATACGCAGTATTTT.

The chain couples TRBV20-1 to TRBJ2-7; 8 bases are shared with TRBD1. V shed 4 bases and J 3 bases; nucleotides not matched to a gene: 11. This CDR3 spans 15 amino acids. CDR1 and CDR2 (germline): DFQATT, SNEGSKA (reference sequence). CDR3 protein: CSATQPGQVGYEQYF. CDR3 in DNA: TGCAGTGCTACCCAACCGGGACAGGTTGGCTACGAGCAGTACTTC.

Concerning this clonotype: The junction shows a germline mismatch at one end, possibly a read error. This chain links TRBV4-3 with TRBJ2-7; D remains unclear. CDR1 and CDR2 (germline): LGHNA, YSLEER. The CDR3 covers 16 residues. CDR3 residues: CASSQDRSSMSCEQYF. CDR3 in DNA: TGCGCCAGTAGCCAAGATAGGAGCAGCATGTCCTGCGAGCAGTACTTC.

The chain is built from TRBV12-3 or TRBV12-4 and TRBJ1-5; tentatively, D is TRBD1 (6 bases). Trimming stripped 3 bases from V and 7 bases from J, with 10 bases between. The CDR3 has 13 residues. This CDR3 is CASSLTGRQPQHF. CDR3 DNA sequence: TGTGCCAGCAGTTTGACAGGCCGGCAGCCCCAGCATTTT.

This sequence joins TRBV7-2 and TRBJ1-2; D may be TRBD1 (6 bases). Germline V gives CDR1 SGHTA, CDR2 FQGNSA. Trimming took 6 bases from V and 8 from J, leaving 16 bases between them. The CDR3 is 13 residues long. The DNA for the CDR3 is TGTGCCAGCAGTAAGGGGGGTTTTGGAGGCTACACCTTC. It codes for CASSKGGFGGYTF.

This clonotype came up a few times. The chain recombines TRBV28 with TRBJ1-5, with a tentative D call TRBD1 (5 bases). The CDR3 runs to 17 residues. Germline V gene data show CDR1 as MDHEN and CDR2 as SYDVKM. V was clipped by 8 bases and J by 3 bases, with 23 bases between them. CDR3 sequence: CASAPVSLGGDNQPQHF. The DNA for the CDR3 is TGTGCCAGCGCACCAGTATCGTTGGGGGGAGACAATCAGCCCCAGCATTTT.

The chain joins TRBV20-1 to TRBJ2-4; 10 positions agree with TRBD1. The J call is doubtful: the DNA matches TRBJ2-7 better. In germline, CDR1 is DFQATT, CDR2 SNEGSKA (reference sequence). The CDR3 consists of 14 residues. The CDR3 is CSARVRTGGYEQYF. CDR3 in DNA: TGCAGTGCTAGAGTAAGGACAGGGGGGTACGAGCAGTACTTC.

The gene calls are TRBV4-2 and TRBJ2-7; TRBD1 aligns across 9 bases. The better agreement between TRBJ2-1 and the DNA end casts doubt on the J call. The CDR3 totals 15 residues. The germline CDR1 and CDR2 sequences are LGHNA and YNFKEQ. The CDR3 here is CASSQAGTGLYEQFF. DNA for the CDR3: TGTGCCAGCAGCCAAGCCGGGACAGGGCTGTACGAGCAGTTCTTC.

The rearrangement links TRBV9 to TRBJ2-5; D is possibly TRBD2 (6 bases). The CDR3 loop spans 15 amino acids. Germline V gives CDR1 SGDLS, CDR2 YYNGEE. The V gene lost 0 bases and the J gene lost 5 bases, with 14 bases spanning the gap. CDR3 protein: CASSVAGSGGETQYF. CDR3 sequence (DNA): TGTGCCAGCAGCGTAGCTGGTAGCGGTGGGGAGACCCAGTACTTC.

CDR3 protein: CSATGSALNTEAFF. The CDR3 bases are TGCAGTGCCACGGGTTCAGCCCTGAACACTGAAGCTTTCTTT. The V gene is TRBV20-1, the J gene TRBJ1-1; no clear D. Germline CDR1 reads DFQATT; CDR2 reads SNEGSKA (reference sequence). The CDR3 totals 14 residues. V was cut by 6 bases and J by 0 bases, with 14 bases left in between.

The chain has TRBV28 and TRBJ2-5, with D perhaps TRBD1 or TRBD2 (6 bases each). The V end lost 2 bases, the J end lost 4 bases, and 11 bases lay between the germline ends. CDR1 is MDHEN, CDR2 SYDVKM, per germline. This CDR3 is 14 amino acids long. CDR3 nucleotide sequence: TGTGCCAGCAGTTTAAGGGGGGTTGGAGAGACCCAGTACTTC. Translation: CASSLRGVGETQYF.

This clonotype occurred a few times. V usage is TRBV5-1 and J usage is TRBJ2-1; D unclear. The CDR3 sequence is 14 residues long. Germline-derived CDR1 and CDR2 are SGHRS and YFSETQ. Trimming took 0 bases from V and 5 from J, leaving 9 bases between them. The CDR3 here is CASSLGVNNNEQFF. The CDR3 DNA sequence: TGCGCCAGCAGCTTGGGGGTCAACAACAATGAGCAGTTCTTC.

The gene calls are TRBV3-1 and TRBJ1-5; a possible D gene is TRBD1 (5 bases). Trimming pared 5 bases from V and 3 bases from J, leaving 14 bases between. The CDR3 has 15 amino acids. The germline CDR1 and CDR2 sequences are LGHDT and YNNKEL (reference sequence). In nucleotides, the CDR3 is TGTGCCAGCAGCGGCCGAGGGGTTACCAATCAGCCCCAGCATTTT. It specifies CASSGRGVTNQPQHF.

The gene calls are TRBV27 and TRBJ2-1, with 7 bases aligning to TRBD2. Trimming removed 6 bases from V and 7 bases from J; junction bases left unmatched: 12. CDR1 and CDR2 from the germline V gene are MNHEY and SMNVEV (reference sequence). CDR3 size: 15 residues. This CDR3 reads CASSLGRGRRNEQFF. In nucleotides, the CDR3 is TGTGCCAGCAGCCTGGGGAGGGGACGGAGGAATGAGCAGTTCTTC.

There are many counts of this clonotype. The genes are TRBV30 and TRBJ2-3; tentatively, D is TRBD2 (6 bases). The CDR3 totals 13 residues. Germline loops: CDR1 GTSNPN, CDR2 SVGIG (reference sequence). The V end was cut by 0 bases, the J end by 4 bases, with 8 bases between. The CDR3 sequence: CAWSVRLADTQYF. The CDR3, as DNA: TGTGCCTGGAGTGTACGACTAGCAGATACGCAGTATTTT. Using reference TRBV30 and TRBJ2-3 for the parts outside the CDR3, the full variable domain is SQTIHQWPATLVQPVGSPLSLECTVEGTSNPNLYWYRQAAGRGLQLLFYSVGIGQISSEVPQNLSASRPQDRQFILSSKKLLLSDSGFYLCAWSVRLADTQYFGPGTRLTVL.

In this sample, this clonotype turned up many times. In DNA form, the CDR3 reads TGCAGCGTTGGCGGGACAGCCGGTTCTGAAGCTTTCTTT. Its translation is CSVGGTAGSEAFF. J is TRBJ1-1 and V is TRBV29-1; 7 bases are shared with TRBD1. CDR1 and CDR2 from the germline V gene are SQVTM and ANQGSEA. The V gene end was trimmed by 4 bases and the J gene end by 6 bases; junction bases not matched to a gene: 8. This CDR3 spans 13 amino acids.

This clonotype was picked up a small number of times. The chain uses TRBV24-1 and TRBJ2-7; D is unclear. The CDR3 extends over 14 amino acids. CDR1 is KGHDR and CDR2 is SFDVKD in the germline V gene. Deletions cut 3 bases from V and 2 bases from J, with 10 bases between. This chain's CDR3 is CATSDPTETYEQYF. CDR3 in DNA: TGTGCCACCAGTGATCCGACGGAGACCTACGAGCAGTACTTC.

The genes are TRBV6-1 and TRBJ1-4; D remains unclear. Germline lookup yields CDR1 MNHNS and CDR2 SASEGT. The germline V and J ends were trimmed by 1 base and 0 bases, with 6 bases remaining between them. This CDR3 contains 15 residues. CDR3 DNA sequence: TGTGCCAGCAGTGAAGATCCTACAACTAATGAAAAACTGTTTTTT. It specifies CASSEDPTTNEKLFF.

The rearrangement joins TRBV6-1 to TRBJ1-2, with a tentative D call TRBD1 (6 bases). The ends were cut back, 1 base at V and 7 bases at J, with 16 bases in the middle. The CDR3 sequence is 15 residues long. Per germline, CDR1 MNHNS and CDR2 SASEGT. CDR3: CASSEVTRGGGGYTF. The CDR3 nucleotides are TGTGCCAGCAGTGAAGTTACCAGGGGCGGGGGTGGCTACACCTTC.